This passage covers 11 T cell receptor beta chains from one sample sequenced in a study of T cell responses to AZD1222 COVID-19 vaccine. Produced via immunoSEQ multiplex PCR; TCRdb's table is partial and in-frame only. The table includes some 140,000 clones, approximately 80% detected once. Sequencing used peripheral blood, obtained on day 0 of AZD1222 vaccination. The origin of the receptors is an adult in good health.

This clone was found a few times. CDR3 bases: TGTGCCAGCTCAAGATCCGCAGGGGCTAATGAAAAACTGTTTTTT. Residues: CASSRSAGANEKLFF. This rearrangement joins TRBV18 to TRBJ1-4, with D possibly matching TRBD1 (6 bases). Germline V lookup: CDR1 KGHSH, CDR2 LQKENI. The CDR3 consists of 15 residues. Deletions cut 5 bases from V and 3 bases from J, with 13 bases between.

The rearrangement joins TRBV6-2 or TRBV6-3 to TRBJ2-7; D remains ambiguous. Germline-derived CDR1 and CDR2 are MNHEY and SVGEGT. The CDR3 runs 11 residues. V dropped 6 bases and J dropped 2 bases, with 5 bases sitting between them. The CDR3 region is CASSGPYEQYF. In DNA, the CDR3 is TGTGCCAGCAGCGGGCCCTACGAGCAGTACTTC.

The chain employs TRBV6-6 and TRBJ1-2; TRBD1 matches 9 bases. V lost 2 bases and J lost 1; bases outside the gene matches: 5. The CDR3 has 16 amino acids. Per the germline V gene, CDR1 is MNHNY and CDR2 is SVGAGI (reference sequence). CDR3 sequence: CASSYRGTGLNYGYTF. For the CDR3, the DNA is TGTGCCAGCAGTTACCGCGGGACAGGGCTTAACTATGGCTACACCTTC.

This clone was counted a few times. This chain joins TRBV5-1 and TRBJ1-2, with 10 bases aligning to TRBD1. Per germline, CDR1 SGHRS and CDR2 YFSETQ. CDR3 length equals 17 residues. Unmatched junction bases numbered 14, after V lost 1 base and J lost 8 bases. The CDR3 DNA sequence: TGCGCCAGCAGCTTGACCCCCCCGGGACAGGGGACGGGAGGCTACACCTTC. Encoded protein: CASSLTPPGQGTGGYTF.

This clone appeared once. The V call is TRBV10-3, the J call TRBJ2-3; D gene ambiguous. V was shortened by 0 bases and J by 3 bases, with 7 bases between the two germline ends. Germline CDR1 reads ENHRY; CDR2 reads SYGVKD. The length of the CDR3 is 14 residues. The CDR3 DNA follows: TGTGCCATCAGTGAGTCGTCCGGGACAGATACGCAGTATTTT. Residues: CAISESSGTDTQYF.

This clone was recorded at least ten times. The CDR3 DNA sequence: TGTGCCACCAGCAGAGATCCGAGCTTCGGGAGGGAAGCTTTCTTT. The encoded protein is CATSRDPSFGREAFF. The J gene is TRBJ1-1, the V gene TRBV15; D uncertain. The V gene's germline CDR1 is LNHNV and CDR2 YYDKDF (reference sequence). The CDR3 loop spans 15 amino acids. V lost 0 bases, J lost 8 bases, and 16 bases lay in between.

The J gene is TRBJ1-1, the V gene TRBV5-1, with 11 nucleotides matching TRBD1. With V trimmed by 2 bases and J by 8 bases, 5 bases remained unmatched. The CDR3 has 14 amino acids. CDR1 is SGHRS and CDR2 is YFSETQ in the germline V gene. The CDR3 is CASSFGTGGTEAFF. DNA for the CDR3: TGCGCCAGCAGCTTTGGGACAGGGGGGACGGAAGCTTTCTTT.

The chain uses TRBV5-4 and TRBJ2-1, with TRBD1 identical over 7 bases. This CDR3 is 15 amino acids long. In germline, CDR1 is SGHNT, CDR2 YYREEE (reference sequence). J gave up 7 bases and V 0 bases, and 7 bases lay outside the gene matches. The CDR3 sequence: CASSLDRGNPNEQFF. CDR3 sequence (DNA): TGTGCCAGCAGCTTGGACAGGGGTAACCCTAATGAGCAGTTCTTC.

This rearrangement joins TRBV19 to TRBJ2-1, with 7 positions matching TRBD1. Germline loops: CDR1 LNHDA, CDR2 SQIVND (reference sequence). This CDR3 has 15 residues. J was trimmed by 1 base and V by 9 bases; bases with no gene match: 9. CDR3 sequence reads: CASSTGVRSYNEQFF. CDR3 in DNA: TGTGCCAGCTCTACAGGGGTGAGGTCCTACAATGAGCAGTTCTTC.

The chain recombines TRBV3-1 (or the pseudogene TRBV3-2) with TRBJ2-2; D remains ambiguous. The V gene lost 3 bases and the J gene lost 4 bases, with 3 bases spanning the gap. The CDR3 length is 12 residues. Germline CDR1 reads LGHDT; CDR2 reads YNNKEL (reference sequence). The CDR3 spells CASSQGTGELFF. In DNA form, the CDR3 reads TGTGCCAGCAGCCAGGGCACCGGGGAGCTGTTTTTT.

The J gene is TRBJ1-1, the V gene TRBV6-5, with D maybe TRBD1 (5 bases). The ends were cut back, 6 bases at V and 3 bases at J, with 8 bases in the middle. Germline V gives CDR1 MNHEY, CDR2 SVGAGI. The CDR3 is made up of 12 amino acids. CDR3 amino acids: CASRGPDTEAFF. DNA for the CDR3: TGTGCCAGCAGGGGGCCGGACACTGAAGCTTTCTTT.